This T cell receptor (beta chain) emerged from a study of shared clonotypes between healthy human individuals. In regard to this clone: The antigen is unknown.

Clones were sequenced by immunoSEQ multiplex PCR, and TCRdb holds only the in-frame ones, with some missing. Among millions of clones listed, roughly 93% were seen once. Notes on the study in general: Incompleteness in sorted-subset sequencing, despite large depth, was shown by rarefaction. Clonotypes that were shared across a handful of donors made up approximately 5.1% of naive CD4 clonotypes.

This receptor was taken from a man younger than 35 in good health. Some clones in this sample may be carry-over from other donors' samples. Sequencing was performed on naive CD4+ T cells from PBMCs. The subset here: CD45RA+ positively selected.

The CDR3 protein is CASSYSRGPSGNTIYF. CDR3 bases: TGTGCCAGCAGTTACTCAAGGGGACCCTCTGGAAACACCATATATTTT. The chain joins TRBV6-6 to TRBJ1-3, with D possibly being TRBD1 (5 bases). V dropped 0 bases and J dropped 0 bases, with 9 bases sitting between them. Germline CDR1 MNHNY, CDR2 SVGAGI (reference sequence). There are 16 residues in the CDR3.